These T cell receptor beta chains were read from a single sample in a study of cytomegalovirus exposure and HLA in healthy donors. Repertoires were generated with immunoSEQ multiplex PCR, while TCRdb's copy carries only in-frame clones and drops some. The table has 200,000 or so clones, about 80% seen once. The specimen was PBMCs. The receptor source for this set is a girl between 5 and 17 years old in good health and CMV-seronegative. Both conserved end residues are part of each CDR3. The D gene is left open where the match is weak. Clone size is shown for a subset of rows, as once, few, many or a class of expanded clone.

>-|TRBJ2-5|-|TRBV7-9
CASSAGETQYF
TGTGCCAGCAGCGCGGGAGAGACCCAGTACTTC
>-|TRBJ1-4|-|TRBV6-5
CASSYGGGGEKLFF
TGTGCCAGCAGTTACGGGGGCGGTGGGGAAAAACTGTTTTTT
>-|TRBJ1-4|few|TRBV5-1
CASSLFQAFNEKLFF
TGCGCCAGCAGCTTGTTCCAGGCCTTTAATGAAAAACTGTTTTTT
>-|TRBJ2-5|-|TRBV10-3
CAISESLRRRETQYF
TGTGCCATCAGTGAGTCGCTGAGGCGAAGGGAGACCCAGTACTTC
>TRBD2|TRBJ2-1|-|TRBV5-1
CASSPQSTSGGYNEQFF
TGCGCCAGCAGCCCCCAGAGCACTAGCGGGGGCTACAATGAGCAGTTCTTC
>-|TRBJ1-5|-|TRBV2
CASRGEFNQPQHF
TGTGCCAGCAGGGGAGAGTTCAATCAGCCCCAGCATTTT
>-|TRBJ2-2|-|TRBV6-6
CASSYPLPGELFF
TGTGCCAGCAGTTACCCCCTACCCGGGGAGCTGTTTTTT
>TRBD2|TRBJ2-7|-|TRBV7-8
CASSLGSGGSSYEQYF
TGTGCCAGCAGCTTAGGTAGCGGGGGTAGCTCCTACGAGCAGTACTTC
>-|TRBJ1-1|-|TRBV19
CASTPGGSAEAFF
TGTGCCAGTACCCCTGGAGGGTCCGCTGAAGCTTTCTTT
>-|TRBJ2-7|once|TRBV7-2
CASSLVAATYEQYF
TGTGCCAGCAGCTTAGTAGCGGCGACCTACGAGCAGTACTTC
>-|TRBJ1-3|-|TRBV27
CASSFQGSSGNTIYF
TGTGCCAGCAGTTTCCAGGGGAGTAGTGGAAACACCATATATTTT
>-|TRBJ2-6|-|TRBV25-1
CASSQGGTNVLTF
TGTGCCAGCAGCCAAGGAGGGACCAACGTCCTGACTTTC
>-|TRBJ1-4|-|TRBV29-1
CSVEGRNEKLFF
TGCAGCGTCGAAGGCAGGAATGAAAAACTGTTTTTT
>-|TRBJ2-1|-|TRBV7-2
CASSLLGEQFF
TGTGCCAGCAGCTTACTAGGTGAGCAGTTCTTC
>-|TRBJ1-2|-|TRBV28
CASSLQGRDGYTF
TGTGCCAGCAGTTTACAGGGGAGGGATGGCTACACCTTC
>TRBD1|TRBJ1-1|-|TRBV7-9
CASSSGRPGTGVMNTEAFF
TGTGCCAGCAGCTCGGGGAGGCCCGGGACAGGAGTGATGAACACTGAAGCTTTCTTT
>-|TRBJ2-3|-|TRBV27
CASRAGGSTDTQYF
TGTGCCAGCAGAGCAGGGGGGTCCACAGATACGCAGTATTTT
>-|TRBJ1-6|-|TRBV5-4
CASSHRAGDSPLHF
TGTGCCAGCAGCCACCGGGCCGGGGATTCACCCCTCCACTTT
>TRBD2|TRBJ2-5|-|TRBV9
CASSVAGGPQETQHF
TGTGCCAGCAGCGTAGCGGGGGGGCCCCAAGAGACCCAGCACTTC
>TRBD1|TRBJ1-2|-|TRBV6-5
CASTALGQLYGYTF
TGTGCCAGCACCGCGTTGGGACAGCTCTATGGCTACACCTTC